These 19 T cell receptor beta chains were sequenced from one sample in a study of T cell responses to AZD1222 COVID-19 vaccine. TCRdb's copy holds only in-frame clones and misses some; the assay was immunoSEQ multiplex PCR. The table shows approximately 96,000 clones, with around 84% occurring only once. The sequencing used peripheral blood, collected 28 days after the second AZD1222 dose. The receptors come from an adult who received the AZD1222 COVID-19 vaccine.

The chain employs TRBV3-1 (or the pseudogene TRBV3-2) and TRBJ2-7; perhaps TRBD1 as D (6 bases). This CDR3 has 16 residues. Germline V gives CDR1 LGHDT, CDR2 YNNKEL (reference sequence). Trimming pared 0 bases from V and 0 bases from J, leaving 12 bases between. CDR3 sequence: CASSQEGQGSSYEQYF. The DNA of the CDR3 is TGTGCCAGCAGCCAAGAGGGGCAGGGGTCCTCCTACGAGCAGTACTTC.

This clone has a single count. The CDR3 region is CASSLQSQGRSYEQYF. The DNA for the CDR3 is TGTGCCAGCAGCCTACAATCACAGGGGAGATCCTACGAGCAGTACTTC. This chain links TRBV7-2 with TRBJ2-7; 7 positions match TRBD1. The ends lost 5 bases at V and 1 base at J; junction bases unmatched: 11. The CDR3 loop spans 16 amino acids. From germline, CDR1 is SGHTA and CDR2 FQGNSA.

The rearrangement uses TRBV15 and TRBJ2-7; 7 nucleotides align to TRBD2. With 3 bases clipped from V and 7 bases from J, the junction kept 6 bases outside the gene matches. Germline-derived CDR1 and CDR2 are LNHNV and YYDKDF (reference sequence). The length of the CDR3 is 13 residues. CDR3 nucleotides: TGTGCCACCAGCAGCGGTGGGGGGGGAGAGCAGTACTTC. Encoded protein: CATSSGGGGEQYF.

V gene TRBV6-5 combines with J gene TRBJ2-3; TRBD2 matches 9 bases. This CDR3 is 14 amino acids long. J gave up 1 base and V 6 bases, and 2 bases lay outside the gene matches. Germline V CDR1 and CDR2: MNHEY, SVGAGI. The CDR3 spells CASSRTSGTDTQYF. The CDR3, as DNA: TGTGCCAGCAGCCGGACTAGCGGCACAGATACGCAGTATTTT.

The V and J genes are TRBV7-6 and TRBJ2-1; D could derive from TRBD1 or TRBD2 (5 bases each). Germline CDR1 is SGHVS and CDR2 is FNYEAQ. This CDR3 is 15 amino acids long. Between the trimmed V and J ends, which lost 6 bases and 2 bases, there was a span of 14 bases. CDR3: CASRDGRGPYNEQFF. In DNA, the CDR3 is TGTGCCAGCAGGGATGGACGGGGACCCTACAATGAGCAGTTCTTC.

V is TRBV6-5 and J is TRBJ1-1; D unresolved. The length of the CDR3 is 14 residues. Trimming stripped 7 bases from V and 4 bases from J, with 16 bases between. Germline V CDR1 and CDR2: MNHEY, SVGAGI. CDR3 residues: CASNPWRVSTEAFF. CDR3 sequence (DNA): TGTGCCAGCAACCCTTGGCGGGTGAGCACTGAAGCTTTCTTT.

J is TRBJ2-7 and V is TRBV6-5; D unclear. Trimming removed 0 bases from V and 2 bases from J, with 14 bases in between. The V gene's germline CDR1 is MNHEY and CDR2 SVGAGI. The CDR3 consists of 16 residues. The CDR3 DNA sequence: TGTGCCAGCAGTTACTCTTACGGTATCGCCACCTACGAGCAGTACTTC. This translates into CASSYSYGIATYEQYF.

The chain carries TRBV15 and TRBJ2-7; D is unresolved. Germline CDR1 LNHNV, CDR2 YYDKDF (reference sequence). The CDR3 has 13 amino acids. The V end was cut by 5 bases, the J end by 2 bases, with 10 bases between. DNA for the CDR3: TGTGCCACCAGCTCGCAGAATACCTACGAGCAGTACTTC. Translating it yields CATSSQNTYEQYF.

This chain joins TRBV2 and TRBJ2-1, with TRBD2 matching 14 bases. This CDR3 is built from 15 residues. V was pared by 6 bases and J by 9 bases, with 7 bases of the junction left unmatched. Germline CDR1 and CDR2: SNHLY and FYNNEI. The CDR3 loop is CASRRGTSGSGEQFF. CDR3 nucleotide sequence: TGTGCCAGCAGGCGGGGGACTAGCGGGAGCGGTGAGCAGTTCTTC.

V is TRBV15 and J is TRBJ2-7; the D gene is possibly TRBD2 (7 bases). Trimming shortened V by 0 bases and J by 0 bases, and 12 bases separated the two germline ends. CDR1 is LNHNV and CDR2 is YYDKDF in the germline V gene (reference sequence). This CDR3 has 16 residues. The CDR3 coding sequence is TGTGCCACCAGCAGAGATCGGGGGGCGAGCTCCTACGAGCAGTACTTC. This translates into CATSRDRGASSYEQYF.

Only one count was recorded for this clone. The V gene is TRBV19, the J gene TRBJ2-2; TRBD1 matches 9 bases. V was pared by 4 bases and J by 7 bases, with 7 bases of the junction left unmatched. In germline, CDR1 is LNHDA, CDR2 SQIVND (reference sequence). This CDR3 has 15 amino acids. The CDR3 loop reads CASSTGTGFNGELFF. CDR3 DNA sequence: TGTGCCAGTAGTACTGGGACAGGGTTCAACGGGGAGCTGTTTTTT. Complete variable domain (other parts from reference TRBV19 and TRBJ2-2): DGGITQSPKYLFRKEGQNVTLSCEQNLNHDAMYWYRQDPGQGLRLIYYSQIVNDFQKGDIAEGYSVSREKKESFPLTVTSAQKNPTAFYLCASSTGTGFNGELFFGEGSRLTVL.

V and J are TRBV25-1 and TRBJ2-1, with D possibly being TRBD2 (5 bases). The CDR3 loop spans 14 amino acids. V was trimmed by 8 bases and J by 4 bases, leaving 15 bases between them. Germline CDR1 MGHDK, CDR2 SYGVNS. The CDR3 DNA is TGTGCCAGCGGCCGAGGGCTCTTTTACAATGAGCAGTTCTTC. This encodes CASGRGLFYNEQFF. The variable domain in full, with the rest retrieved from reference TRBV25-1 and TRBJ2-1, is EADIYQTPRYLVIGTGKKITLECSQTMGHDKMYWYQQDPGMELHLIHYSYGVNSTEKGDLSSESTVSRIRTEHFPLTLESARPSHTSQYLCASGRGLFYNEQFFGPGTRLTVL.

The chain employs TRBV5-1 and TRBJ2-1, with 7 bases lining up with TRBD2. V shed 1 base and J 1 base; nucleotides not matched to a gene: 5. CDR3 length equals 16 residues. Germline CDR1 SGHRS, CDR2 YFSETQ. The CDR3: CASSLRAGGSYNEQFF. The CDR3 DNA reads as TGCGCCAGCAGCTTGCGGGCCGGGGGGTCCTACAATGAGCAGTTCTTC.

The rearrangement joins TRBV10-3 to TRBJ2-7; 7 bases are shared with TRBD2. The CDR3 has 13 residues. Losses at the gene ends were 5 bases for V and 3 bases for J; bases not matched to a gene: 4. Germline CDR1 and CDR2: ENHRY and SYGVKD. This CDR3 is CAISREGDYEQYF. CDR3 DNA: TGTGCCATCAGTAGGGAGGGAGACTACGAGCAGTACTTC.

This clone was counted once. The rearrangement joins TRBV5-6 to TRBJ1-2; 8 nucleotides line up with TRBD1. Germline V gene lookup returns CDR1 SGHDT and CDR2 YYEEEE. The V segment lost 0 bases and the J segment 4 bases; nucleotides outside the gene matches: 8. This CDR3 is built from 16 residues. The DNA for the CDR3 is TGTGCCAGCAGCTTGGAAGTGTCAGGGGGCCCCTATGGCTACACCTTC. This codes for CASSLEVSGGPYGYTF.

J is TRBJ2-2 and V is TRBV9; perhaps TRBD2 as D (6 bases). Germline-derived CDR1 and CDR2 are SGDLS and YYNGEE. Trimming took 3 bases from V and 3 from J, leaving 12 bases between them. The CDR3 length is 15 residues. In nucleotides, the CDR3 is TGTGCCAGCAGCGCGGGGAGGCTTGACACCGGGGAGCTGTTTTTT. As protein: CASSAGRLDTGELFF.

J is TRBJ1-4 and V is TRBV19; 7 bases map to TRBD1. Per germline, CDR1 LNHDA and CDR2 SQIVND (reference sequence). Trimming cost V 5 bases and J 4 bases; bases outside gene matches: 7. The CDR3 runs 15 residues. The chain's CDR3 is CASSSAGTVNEKLFF. The CDR3 DNA sequence: TGTGCCAGTAGTTCTGCCGGGACAGTTAATGAAAAACTGTTTTTT.

This chain uses TRBV5-4 with TRBJ1-6; TRBD1 agrees at 7 bases. Germline lookup yields CDR1 SGHNT and CDR2 YYREEE (reference sequence). The length of the CDR3 is 15 residues. V lost 4 bases to trimming and J lost 7 bases; unmatched junction nucleotides: 8. CDR3 nucleotide sequence: TGTGCCAGCAGCGTCTCGGGACAGTCGAATTCACCCCTCCACTTT. Translation gives CASSVSGQSNSPLHF. The variable domain in full, completed from reference TRBV5-4 and TRBJ1-6, reads ETGVTQSPTHLIKTRGQQVTLRCSSQSGHNTVSWYQQALGQGPQFIFQYYREEENGRGNFPPRFSGLQFPNYSSELNVNALELDDSALYLCASSVSGQSNSPLHFGNGTRLTVT.

CDR3 sequence reads: CATLGEARTIYF. In nucleotides, the CDR3 is TGTGCCACCTTGGGGGAAGCCCGGACCATATATTTT. The gene calls are TRBV28 and TRBJ1-3; maybe TRBD1 (5 bases). With 10 bases removed from V and 10 bases from J, the gap between germline ends came to 17 bases. The CDR3 loop spans 12 amino acids. Germline CDR1 reads MDHEN; CDR2 reads SYDVKM.